Each of the 28 T cell receptor beta chains below was sequenced from the same sample in a study of blood T cells in healthy people across ages. Sample-barcoded 5' priming and a J-beta primer mix drove a second PCR of roughly 6 to 12 cycles. TCRdb re-analysed the 5' RACE reads in MiXCR, keeping a single row per CDR3 protein. The data hold approximately 850,000 distinct CDR3 sequences, with more than 45% observed a single time. Sequenced material: blood. The origin of the receptors is a man aged 25 to 40 in good health.

The chain employs TRBV20-1 and TRBJ2-7; D could derive from TRBD1 or TRBD2 (5 bases each). The V end lost 6 bases, the J end lost 5 bases, and 14 bases lay between the germline ends. From germline, CDR1 is DFQATT and CDR2 SNEGSKA (reference sequence). The CDR3 covers 12 residues. In DNA form, the CDR3 reads TGCAGTGCCCTCGGGCGAGGGGACGAGCAGTACTTC. It encodes CSALGRGDEQYF.

In its sample, this clonotype was seen many times. The genes are TRBV18 and TRBJ2-3; the D gene is possibly TRBD1 (6 bases). The germline V gene encodes CDR1 KGHSH and CDR2 LQKENI. Trimming took 8 bases from V and 2 from J, leaving 17 bases between them. The length of the CDR3 is 15 residues. Here the CDR3 reads CASEPDRPNTDTQYF. In DNA, the CDR3 is TGTGCCAGCGAACCGGACAGACCAAACACAGATACGCAGTATTTT. Together with reference TRBV18 and TRBJ2-3, the CDR3 gives the full variable domain: NAGVMQNPRHLVRRRGQEARLRCSPMKGHSHVYWYRQLPEEGLKFMVYLQKENIIDESGMPKERFSAEFPKEGPSILRIQQVVRGDSAAYFCASEPDRPNTDTQYFGPGTRLTVL.

The gene calls are TRBV4-3 and TRBJ1-5, with D uncertain. Germline loops: CDR1 LGHNA, CDR2 YSLEER. CDR3 length: 14 amino acids. V lost 3 bases and J 6 bases, leaving 12 bases between the germline ends. The CDR3 region is CASSQFEGAQPQHF. DNA for the CDR3: TGCGCCAGCAGCCAGTTCGAGGGCGCTCAGCCCCAGCATTTT.

The chain is built from TRBV4-3 and TRBJ2-1; 9 bases align to TRBD2. This CDR3 has 17 residues. Germline V gene lookup returns CDR1 LGHNA and CDR2 YSLEER. Trimming at V came to 4 bases and at J to 5 bases, leaving 12 bases not matched to a gene. Written as DNA, the CDR3 is TGCGCCAGCAGCCGCCGACTAGCGGCTAGTCCCCACAATGAGCAGTTCTTC. Its protein is CASSRRLAASPHNEQFF.

This clonotype appeared a few times. The V gene is TRBV7-2, the J gene TRBJ1-2; possible D gene TRBD1, 5 bases. The CDR3 contains 15 residues. CDR1 and CDR2 (germline): SGHTA, FQGNSA. V was trimmed by 6 bases and J by 0 bases, leaving 14 bases between them. The CDR3 is CASSPEAGPNYGYTF. The CDR3 nucleotides are TGTGCCAGCAGTCCTGAGGCAGGGCCTAACTATGGCTACACCTTC.

This rearrangement joins TRBV3-1 to TRBJ2-5; the match to TRBD2 covers 11 bases. With V trimmed by 3 bases and J by 11 bases, 14 bases remained unmatched. Germline lookup yields CDR1 LGHDT and CDR2 YNNKEL (reference sequence). The CDR3 is made up of 16 amino acids. For the CDR3, the DNA is TGTGCCAGCAGCCAGCTTAGCGGGAGGGCCTCAGATGAGCAGTACTTC. It encodes CASSQLSGRASDEQYF.

The CDR3 here is CASSPVSGGEQFF. The DNA for the CDR3 is TGTGCCAGCAGCCCGGTGTCGGGAGGAGAGCAGTTCTTC. The V and J genes are TRBV7-2 and TRBJ2-1, with 7 bases fitting TRBD2. Germline loops: CDR1 SGHTA, CDR2 FQGNSA. V shed 5 bases, J shed 10 bases, and the junction held 8 bases outside the gene matches. The CDR3 extends over 13 amino acids.

The chain combines TRBV24-1 with TRBJ2-1; 14 bases are shared with TRBD2. The CDR3 is 19 residues long. V was pared by 4 bases and J by 1 base, with 8 bases of the junction left unmatched. In germline, CDR1 is KGHDR, CDR2 SFDVKD. The CDR3 protein is CATSDRRTSGRNSYNEQFF. CDR3 sequence (DNA): TGTGCCACCAGTGACCGAAGGACTAGCGGGAGGAATTCCTACAATGAGCAGTTCTTC.

This clonotype was observed at least ten times. This chain joins TRBV9 and TRBJ2-1; D perhaps matches TRBD2 (5 bases). CDR3 length: 14 residues. Germline lookup yields CDR1 SGDLS and CDR2 YYNGEE. Trimming left V 2 bases short and J 9 bases short, with 15 bases between. The CDR3, as DNA: TGTGCCAGCAGCGTGAGGTGGGAGTCCGGTGAGCAGTTCTTC. Residues: CASSVRWESGEQFF.

This rearrangement joins TRBV10-2 to TRBJ1-2; TRBD1 matches at 8 bases. V shed 4 bases, J shed 2 bases, and the junction held 6 bases outside the gene matches. The CDR3 contains 15 residues. The V gene's germline CDR1 is WSHSY and CDR2 SAAADI. The CDR3 reads CASSGGGTGNYGYTF. CDR3 in DNA: TGCGCCAGCAGTGGTGGGGGGACAGGCAACTATGGCTACACCTTC.

The J gene is TRBJ2-7, the V gene TRBV20-1, with D perhaps TRBD2 (5 bases). TRBJ2-1 matches the DNA end more closely, so the J call is doubtful. The germline CDR1 and CDR2 sequences are DFQATT and SNEGSKA (reference sequence). The CDR3 is 11 amino acids. The DNA for the CDR3 is TGCAGTGCTGATAGGACTTTTGAGCAGTTCTTC. This translates into CSADRTFEQFF.

The rearrangement links TRBV27 to TRBJ2-1, with TRBD2 matching 9 bases. The CDR3 covers 15 residues. The V gene end was trimmed by 8 bases and the J gene end by 4 bases; junction bases not matched to a gene: 9. CDR1 is MNHEY, CDR2 SMNVEV, per germline (reference sequence). DNA of the CDR3: TGTGCCAGCGGGCATAGCGGGAGCGGGTACAATGAGCAGTTCTTC. Amino acid sequence: CASGHSGSGYNEQFF.

This sequence joins TRBV5-1 and TRBJ1-2; D remains unclear. Germline-derived CDR1 and CDR2 are SGHRS and YFSETQ. This CDR3 is built from 14 residues. Trimming pared 6 bases from V and 6 bases from J, leaving 18 bases between. In DNA form, the CDR3 reads TGCGCCAGCATGGAGCGGGGAACCGGGGATGGCTACACCTTC. As protein: CASMERGTGDGYTF.

The chain employs TRBV24-1 and TRBJ2-5; D is ambiguous. Per the germline V gene, CDR1 is KGHDR and CDR2 is SFDVKD. The V and J ends lost 6 bases and 5 bases respectively, with 24 bases between them. CDR3 length: 17 amino acids. The CDR3 is CATSPRGEGKIKETQYF. CDR3 nucleotides: TGTGCCACCAGTCCTCGAGGAGAAGGTAAAATAAAGGAGACCCAGTACTTC.

The CDR3 DNA reads TGTGCCAGCAGCTCAAGTAGAGGGCCTGACTATGGCTACACCTTC. It specifies CASSSSRGPDYGYTF. This sequence joins TRBV12-3 or TRBV12-4 and TRBJ1-2; the D is unclear. The CDR3 consists of 15 residues. V lost 6 bases and J lost 3, with 17 bases in between.

There are a few counts of this clonotype. The V call is TRBV4-1, the J call TRBJ2-7, with D perhaps being TRBD1 or TRBD2 (5 bases each). Germline CDR1 reads MGHRA; CDR2 reads YSYEKL. Trimming cost V 2 bases and J 2 bases, with 13 bases left between them. This CDR3 comprises 15 residues. The CDR3 sequence: CASSQTGTRTYEQYF. The CDR3 nucleotides read TGCGCCAGCAGCCAAACCGGGACGCGGACCTACGAGCAGTACTTC.

The chain combines TRBV5-1 with TRBJ2-5; D uncertain. From germline, CDR1 is SGHRS and CDR2 YFSETQ. V was cut by 4 bases and J by 11 bases, with 27 bases left in between. CDR3 length equals 16 residues. The CDR3 DNA is TGCGCCAGCAGCCCTCAACCTGGCTACGAGGAAGCCCAGCAGTACTTC. It is translated as CASSPQPGYEEAQQYF.

In its sample, this clonotype was seen once. The V call is TRBV29-1, the J call TRBJ2-5, with D maybe TRBD1 (6 bases). Germline CDR1 SQVTM, CDR2 ANQGSEA. Deletions cut 1 base from V and 4 bases from J, with 10 bases between. The CDR3 spans 13 residues. The CDR3 region is CSVEGQVGETQYF. The CDR3 DNA is TGCAGCGTTGAAGGACAGGTTGGAGAGACCCAGTACTTC.

This clonotype was picked up one time. The gene calls are TRBV10-3 and TRBJ1-1; D is uncertain. This CDR3 is 17 amino acids long. Germline CDR1 and CDR2: ENHRY and SYGVKD. The V end was cut by 10 bases, the J end by 0 bases, with 24 bases between. CDR3 region: CATISQETNTMNTEAFF. The CDR3 nucleotides read TGTGCCACCATTTCCCAGGAGACCAACACTATGAACACTGAAGCTTTCTTT.

The count of this clonotype is one. The chain carries TRBV5-5 and TRBJ2-1; 7 positions agree with TRBD2. V gave up 0 bases and J gave up 5 bases; unmatched junction bases: 5. Germline CDR1 is SGHKS and CDR2 is YYEKEE (reference sequence). This CDR3 contains 15 residues. CDR3 bases: TGTGCCAGCAGCTTGGGCGCGGGAGTCAACAATGAGCAGTTCTTC. Its protein product is CASSLGAGVNNEQFF.

The CDR3 DNA reads as TGTGCCAGCAGCTTAGCTGAATGGAGGAGGCTCACGGATACGCAGTATTTT. Protein: CASSLAEWRRLTDTQYF. This chain joins TRBV7-2 and TRBJ2-3; a possible D gene is TRBD2 (5 bases). Deletions cut 0 bases from V and 6 bases from J, with 19 bases between. Germline CDR1 and CDR2: SGHTA and FQGNSA. The CDR3 is 17 residues long. Full variable domain (outside the CDR3, taken from reference TRBV7-2 and TRBJ2-3): GAGVSQSPSNKVTEKGKDVELRCDPISGHTALYWYRQSLGQGLEFLIYFQGNSAPDKSGLPSDRFSAERTGGSVSTLTIQRTQQEDSAVYLCASSLAEWRRLTDTQYFGPGTRLTVL.

This clonotype has only a few counts. This chain connects TRBV29-1 to TRBJ2-7; TRBD1 or TRBD2 may be the D gene (5 bases each). V was pared by 4 bases and J by 0 bases, with 13 bases between. The CDR3 is made up of 14 amino acids. From germline, CDR1 is SQVTM and CDR2 ANQGSEA. In DNA, the CDR3 is TGCAGCGTTGCTTTGGGGACGAGCTCCTACGAGCAGTACTTC. This encodes CSVALGTSSYEQYF.

By share, this clonotype ranks as medium-sized. The chain uses TRBV7-2 and TRBJ2-1, with 9 bases that match TRBD2. CDR3 length: 15 amino acids. Looked up from germline, CDR1 is SGHTA and CDR2 is FQGNSA. The J segment lost 8 bases and the V segment lost 6 bases, leaving 11 bases of the junction unmatched. The CDR3: CASRTRGGARDEQFF. CDR3 DNA sequence: TGTGCCAGCAGAACACGCGGGGGGGCCAGAGATGAGCAGTTCTTC.

This chain joins TRBV7-2 and TRBJ2-1; 9 bases map to TRBD2. The V gene's germline CDR1 is SGHTA and CDR2 FQGNSA. J gave up 6 bases and V 6 bases, and 12 bases lay outside the gene matches. The CDR3 runs 16 residues. CDR3 coding DNA: TGTGCCAGCAGTTGGGTATCGGGAGCGGGAGGCAATGAGCAGTTCTTC. Its translation is CASSWVSGAGGNEQFF.

The V gene is TRBV29-1, the J gene TRBJ2-7; D call uncertain. The CDR3 is 12 residues long. Germline CDR1 is SQVTM and CDR2 is ANQGSEA. The V end lost 5 bases, the J end lost 3 bases, and 11 bases lay between the germline ends. The CDR3 sequence is CSVNYGDYEQYF. Here the CDR3 DNA reads TGCAGCGTTAACTACGGAGACTACGAGCAGTACTTC.

The chain joins TRBV20-1 to TRBJ2-5, with a weak D call TRBD2 (5 bases). Germline CDR1 is DFQATT and CDR2 is SNEGSKA (reference sequence). This CDR3 comprises 14 residues. The germline V and J ends were trimmed by 3 bases and 5 bases, with 16 bases remaining between them. This CDR3 reads CSASPVAGWETQYF. CDR3 coding DNA: TGCAGTGCTAGCCCGGTTGCGGGTTGGGAGACCCAGTACTTC.

With respect to this clonotype: Relative to the germline gene, one junction end is altered; a read error may explain this. The rearrangement links TRBV5-1 to TRBJ2-2; D is perhaps TRBD2 (5 bases). Germline V CDR1 and CDR2: SGHRS, YFSETQ. This CDR3 spans 14 amino acids. CDR3 residues: CASSLAADTGELFF. The DNA of the CDR3 is TGCGCCAGCAGCTTGGCGGCAGACACCGGGGAGTTGTTTTTT.

J is TRBJ2-5 and V is TRBV4-2; D is possibly TRBD2 (5 bases). Deletions cut 0 bases from V and 5 bases from J, with 22 bases between. Germline-derived CDR1 and CDR2 are LGHNA and YNFKEQ. This CDR3 comprises 18 residues. The CDR3 nucleotides are TGTGCCAGCAGCCAAGAAGGTCCCCCCCTAATAGGAGGCGAGACCCAGTACTTC. Translating it yields CASSQEGPPLIGGETQYF.